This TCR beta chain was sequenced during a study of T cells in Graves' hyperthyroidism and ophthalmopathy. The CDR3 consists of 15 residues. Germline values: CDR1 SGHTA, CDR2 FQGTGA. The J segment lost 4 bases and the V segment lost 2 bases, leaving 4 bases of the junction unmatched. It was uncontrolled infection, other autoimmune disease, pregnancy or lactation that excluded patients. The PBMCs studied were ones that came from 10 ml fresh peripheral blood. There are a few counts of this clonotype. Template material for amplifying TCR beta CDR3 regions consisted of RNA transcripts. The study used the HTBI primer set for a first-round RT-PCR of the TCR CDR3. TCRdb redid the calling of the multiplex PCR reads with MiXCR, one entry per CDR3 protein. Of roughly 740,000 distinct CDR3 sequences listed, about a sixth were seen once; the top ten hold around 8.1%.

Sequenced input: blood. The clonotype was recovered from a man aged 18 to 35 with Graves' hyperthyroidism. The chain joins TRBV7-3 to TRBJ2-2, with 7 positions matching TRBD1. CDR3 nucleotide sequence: TGTGCCAGCAGCTTAGGGACAGTCCCCACCGGGGAGCTGTTTTTT. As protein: CASSLGTVPTGELFF.